This T cell receptor (beta chain) was sequenced during a study of cytomegalovirus exposure and HLA in healthy donors. Points on this clone: Its specificity is unknown.

V lost 5 bases to trimming and J lost 3 bases; unmatched junction nucleotides: 7. CDR1 and CDR2 from the germline V gene are SEHNR and FQNEAQ (reference sequence). The CDR3 spans 17 residues. It was with 60 Vbeta and 13 Jbeta primers that the PCR ran. Sequencing used immunoSEQ multiplex PCR; TCRdb keeps in-frame clones, though not all of them. The profile shows some 120,000 clones, under 90% of them singletons. Study results and caveats: Cytomegalovirus status, reportedly, was diagnosed with high specificity and sensitivity by the classifier. Investigators reported 150 to 200 TCR beta chains as tied to cytomegalovirus. Later analysis showed TCR association rates varying by HLA locus, highest for DRB1 and lowest for HLA-C. Later work found most CMV-associated TCR beta chains apparently HLA-restricted.

The clonotype was recovered from a woman in her twenties or thirties in good health and CMV-seronegative. The chain has TRBV7-9 and TRBJ2-7, with TRBD2 matching 16 bases. Sequencing used PBMCs. CDR3: CASSPPGTSGRGYEQYF. The CDR3 nucleotides are TGTGCCAGCAGCCCACCCGGGACTAGCGGGAGGGGCTACGAGCAGTACTTC.